Below are 13 T cell receptor beta chains sequenced from a single sample in a study of Ad26.COV2.S vaccination and SARS-CoV-2 variants (dated by TCRdb to about 2021). Preparation of the library involved the immunoSEQ multiplex PCR assay. TCRdb carries this immuneACCESS record with in-frame sequences only. Its versions omit some clonotypes, under half of them owing to an unresolved V gene in the studies checked, with the rest unexplained. Across this sample there are roughly 270,000 clones, with around 87% seen only once. Approximately 3.3% of the sample rests with the top ten. This specimen's treatment or condition label, per the study, means: roughly 20 received Ad26.COV2.S at low or high dose, single or two shots; about 5 received placebo; per-sample allocation not given. Repertoires of vaccine and placebo recipients were sequenced from samples taken on day 63 after the first injection. The specimen comprised peripheral blood, sampled in a trial of Ad26.COV2.S vaccine versus placebo. All receptors derive from a person between 18 and 60 years old who received the Ad26.COV2.S COVID-19 vaccine or a placebo.

The V and J genes are TRBV19 and TRBJ1-3; D perhaps matches TRBD1 (5 bases). CDR1 and CDR2 (germline): LNHDA, SQIVND (reference sequence). Trimming took off 5 bases at V and 0 bases at J, with 14 bases between the two ends. The CDR3 extends over 16 amino acids. The CDR3 DNA sequence: TGTGCCAGTAGTTCGGACATCATCATCTCTGGAAACACCATATATTTT. This codes for CASSSDIIISGNTIYF. Full variable domain (remainder filled in from reference TRBV19 and TRBJ1-3): DGGITQSPKYLFRKEGQNVTLSCEQNLNHDAMYWYRQDPGQGLRLIYYSQIVNDFQKGDIAEGYSVSREKKESFPLTVTSAQKNPTAFYLCASSSDIIISGNTIYFGEGSWLTVV.

This clone was recorded once. This chain uses TRBV11-2 with TRBJ2-7; D remains unclear. Germline CDR1 and CDR2: SGHAT and FQNNGV. V was clipped by 1 base and J by 7 bases, with 5 bases between them. CDR3 size: 11 residues. CDR3 loop: CASSLVWEQYF. In DNA, the CDR3 is TGTGCCAGCAGCTTAGTTTGGGAGCAGTACTTC.

In DNA form, the CDR3 reads TGTGCCAGCAGCAAGCGGACCGGACTAGCGGAACGGGGGGAGCAGTTCTTC. It translates to CASSKRTGLAERGEQFF. The rearrangement links TRBV5-5 to TRBJ2-1; 10 positions agree with TRBD2. CDR3 length: 17 amino acids. The germline V gene encodes CDR1 SGHKS and CDR2 YYEKEE (reference sequence). V was clipped by 4 bases and J by 10 bases; unmatched bases: 17.

This chain uses TRBV19 with TRBJ1-5; D unresolved. Per germline, CDR1 LNHDA and CDR2 SQIVND (reference sequence). The ends were cut back, 2 bases at V and 0 bases at J, with 8 bases in the middle. This CDR3 has 15 residues. The CDR3 is CASSIRPYSNQPQHF. In DNA, the CDR3 is TGTGCCAGTAGTATAAGACCATATAGCAATCAGCCCCAGCATTTT.

The chain couples TRBV27 to TRBJ2-7; 11 bases are shared with TRBD2. Germline V gives CDR1 MNHEY, CDR2 SMNVEV (reference sequence). After removal of 5 bases from V and 6 bases from J, the junction contained 12 bases not matched to a gene. This CDR3 region has 16 residues. DNA of the CDR3: TGTGCCAGCAGTCCCCGGGGGGTAGCGGGGGGGATCGAGCAGTACTTC. Amino acid sequence: CASSPRGVAGGIEQYF.

The rearrangement links TRBV13 to TRBJ2-3, with 9 bases lining up with TRBD2. This CDR3 region has 14 residues. Per the germline V gene, CDR1 is PRHDT and CDR2 is FYEKMQ (reference sequence). V was pared by 5 bases and J by 5 bases, with 5 bases of the junction left unmatched. This CDR3 is CASSHLAGLDTQYF. CDR3 DNA sequence: TGTGCCAGCAGCCACCTAGCGGGGTTAGATACGCAGTATTTT. The whole variable domain, remainder taken from reference TRBV13 and TRBJ2-3, is AAGVIQSPRHLIKEKRETATLKCYPIPRHDTVYWYQQGPGQDPQFLISFYEKMQSDKGSIPDRFSAQQFSDYHSELNMSSLELGDSALYFCASSHLAGLDTQYFGPGTRLTVL.

The V and J genes are TRBV5-8 and TRBJ2-5; D uncertain. V was clipped by 1 base and J by 3 bases, with 7 bases between them. The CDR3 extends over 13 amino acids. Germline loops: CDR1 SGHTS, CDR2 YDEGEE. CDR3 sequence reads: CASSLHRKETQYF. In DNA, the CDR3 is TGTGCCAGCAGCTTGCACAGAAAAGAGACCCAGTACTTC.

This chain uses TRBV19 with TRBJ2-7, with TRBD1 identical over 9 bases. After removal of 2 bases from V and 4 bases from J, the junction contained 9 bases not matched to a gene. This CDR3 comprises 16 residues. Germline loops: CDR1 LNHDA, CDR2 SQIVND (reference sequence). CDR3 amino acids: CASSIRRGQGSYEQYF. CDR3 nucleotide sequence: TGTGCCAGTAGTATACGTCGGGGACAGGGTTCGTACGAGCAGTACTTC.

This sequence joins TRBV7-8 and TRBJ1-2; TRBD1 matches at 9 bases. The V segment lost 0 bases and the J segment 3 bases; nucleotides outside the gene matches: 5. Germline CDR1 reads SGHVS; CDR2 reads FQNEAQ. The CDR3 covers 16 residues. In DNA form, the CDR3 reads TGTGCCAGCAGCTTAGCCCAGACAGGGGGTGACTATGGCTACACCTTC. Translated, it gives CASSLAQTGGDYGYTF.

V gene TRBV5-1 combines with J gene TRBJ1-2; D gene uncertain. There are 15 residues in the CDR3. The germline CDR1 and CDR2 sequences are SGHRS and YFSETQ. The ends were cut back, 0 bases at V and 0 bases at J, with 9 bases in the middle. The CDR3 is CASSLDSTTNYGYTF. As DNA, the CDR3 is TGCGCCAGCAGCTTGGACAGTACCACTAACTATGGCTACACCTTC.

The chain carries TRBV19 and TRBJ1-2; D gene ambiguous. Germline lookup yields CDR1 LNHDA and CDR2 SQIVND (reference sequence). The CDR3 runs 14 residues. V dropped 3 bases and J dropped 4 bases, with 12 bases sitting between them. The CDR3 DNA reads TGTGCCAGTAGTATCGTCCCAGGACTCTATGGCTACACCTTC. Protein: CASSIVPGLYGYTF.

V gene TRBV5-4 combines with J gene TRBJ1-1; 7 bases agree with TRBD1. There are 13 residues in the CDR3. Germline CDR1 reads SGHNT; CDR2 reads YYREEE (reference sequence). The ends lost 4 bases at V and 11 bases at J; junction bases unmatched: 11. The CDR3 loop reads CASSADRFGEAFF. The CDR3, as DNA: TGTGCCAGCAGCGCGGACAGGTTTGGGGAGGCTTTCTTT.

The chain is built from TRBV11-2 and TRBJ1-1, with 7 bases matching TRBD1. The CDR3 runs to 15 residues. The V and J ends lost 8 bases and 10 bases, in that order; junction bases with no gene match: 19. The germline CDR1 and CDR2 sequences are SGHAT and FQNNGV. The CDR3 sequence is CASSQGGVGTSGAFF. In DNA, the CDR3 is TGTGCCAGCTCCCAGGGGGGGGTGGGCACCTCGGGAGCTTTCTTT.